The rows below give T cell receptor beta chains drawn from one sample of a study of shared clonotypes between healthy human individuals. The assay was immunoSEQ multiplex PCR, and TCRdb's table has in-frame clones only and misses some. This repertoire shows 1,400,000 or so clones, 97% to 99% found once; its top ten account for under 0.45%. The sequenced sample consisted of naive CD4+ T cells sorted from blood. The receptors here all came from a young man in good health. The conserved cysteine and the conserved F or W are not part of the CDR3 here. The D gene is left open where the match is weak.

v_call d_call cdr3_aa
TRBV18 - ASSPIRQAGHNRPQH
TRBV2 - ASTGGVSETQY
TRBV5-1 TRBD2 ASSLGAGGGFSYNEQF
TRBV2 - ASSISYEQY
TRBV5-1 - ASSLRQDTYEQY
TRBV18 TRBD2 ASSGLAGSYNEQF
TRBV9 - ASSTRGMNTGELF
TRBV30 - AWKVDERGNTGELF
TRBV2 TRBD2 AGYTSGINNEQF
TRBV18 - ASSPPGTEPQH
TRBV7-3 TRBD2 ASRNETSGRRGETQY
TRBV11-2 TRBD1 ASSRPGQGRTGELF
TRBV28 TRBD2 ASRSGLAGLATQY
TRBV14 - ASSPPGRVGGYT
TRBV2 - ASRMIGRVDEQF
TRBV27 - ASSSRLGEQY
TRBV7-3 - ASSLSLAASYNEQF
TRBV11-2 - ASSSVAGPYNEQF
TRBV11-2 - ASSGSYNEQF
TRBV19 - ASSLDTEQY
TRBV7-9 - ASSSTQGPNQPQH
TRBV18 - ASSLGQNYGYT
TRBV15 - ATSRDGVGSVRTEAF
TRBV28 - ASSWRRGSYEQY
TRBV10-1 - ASANRAGELF
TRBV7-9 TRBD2 ASSRGPRGARSYEQY
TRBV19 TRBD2 ASSIPASGRNHYEQY
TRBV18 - ASSPLGQSSAYEQY
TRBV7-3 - ASSLRTRTDTQY
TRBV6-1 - ASSVGSQRNTEAF
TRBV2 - ASSRDGDIQY
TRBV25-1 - ASSTGTQAF
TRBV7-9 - ASSLVGREVGYT
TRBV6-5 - ASSPLTATYEQY
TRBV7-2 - ASSVVGSRPNNEQF
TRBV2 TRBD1 ASRTGGGYGYT
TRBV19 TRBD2 ASSRTSGREETQY
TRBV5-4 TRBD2 ASSSGASGSTDEQF
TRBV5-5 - ASNRDTAGSSQY
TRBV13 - ASSFRRRLNTEAF
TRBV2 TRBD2 ASRLGLAGVQETQY